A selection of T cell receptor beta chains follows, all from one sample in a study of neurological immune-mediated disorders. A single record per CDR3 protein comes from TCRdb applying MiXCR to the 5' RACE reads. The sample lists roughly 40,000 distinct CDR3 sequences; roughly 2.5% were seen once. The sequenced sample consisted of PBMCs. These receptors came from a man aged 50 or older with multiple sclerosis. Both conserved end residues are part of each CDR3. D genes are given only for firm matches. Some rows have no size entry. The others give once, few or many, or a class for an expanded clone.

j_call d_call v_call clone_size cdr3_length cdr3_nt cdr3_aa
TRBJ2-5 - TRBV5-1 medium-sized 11 TGTGCCAGCAGCTCCCAAGAGACCCAGTACTTC CASSSQETQYF
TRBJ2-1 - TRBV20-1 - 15 TGCAGTGCTAGTACTACGGACTACTCCTACAATGAGCAGTTCTTC CSASTTDYSYNEQFF
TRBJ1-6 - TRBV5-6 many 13 TGTGCCAGCAGCTTGCGAGGAAGGACGGACAGCCACTTT CASSLRGRTDSHF
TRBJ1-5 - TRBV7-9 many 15 TGTGCCAGCAGCCAAGGTGTGGGGGGCGGTCAGCCCCAGCATTTT CASSQGVGGGQPQHF
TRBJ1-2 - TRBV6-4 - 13 TGTGCCAGCAGTGACGGGGAGGCGGGAGGCTACACCTTC CASSDGEAGGYTF
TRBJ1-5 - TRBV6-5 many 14 TGTGCCAGCAGTTATGACAGTGGCAATCAGCCCCAGCATTTT CASSYDSGNQPQHF
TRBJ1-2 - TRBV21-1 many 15 TGTGCCAGCAGCAAAGTAACAGTCAGGGGTAGGGGCTACACCTTC CASSKVTVRGRGYTF
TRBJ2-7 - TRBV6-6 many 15 TGTGCCAGCAGTTACTCGAGTAGCGGAGGTTACGAGCAGTACTTC CASSYSSSGGYEQYF
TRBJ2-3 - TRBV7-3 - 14 TGTGCCAGCAGCTTAAATCCGAACACAGATACGCAGTATTTT CASSLNPNTDTQYF
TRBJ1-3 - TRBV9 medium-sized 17 TGTGCCAGCAGCGAGGGAGGGGGACGGAACTCTGGAAACACCATATATTTT CASSEGGGRNSGNTIYF
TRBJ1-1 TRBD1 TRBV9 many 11 TGTGCCAGCAGCTCAGGGGGGGCAGCTTTCTTT CASSSGGAAFF
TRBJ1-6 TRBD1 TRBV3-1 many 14 TGTGCCAGCAGCGCGACAGGGGGCGGTTCACCCCTCCACTTT CASSATGGGSPLHF
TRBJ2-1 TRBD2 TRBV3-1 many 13 TGTGCCAGCAGCTCCCTAGCGGGGGGAGAGCAGTTCTTC CASSSLAGGEQFF
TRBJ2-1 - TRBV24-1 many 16 TGTGCCACCAGTGGGTGGCAGCCTAGCTCCTACAATGAGCAGTTCTTC CATSGWQPSSYNEQFF
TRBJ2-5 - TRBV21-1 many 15 TGTGCCAGCAGCAAGGGGAGTTTGGGGCAAGAGACCCAGTACTTC CASSKGSLGQETQYF
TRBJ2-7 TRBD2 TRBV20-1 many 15 TGCAGTGCTAGAGATCTGAGCGGGGGGGCATACGAGCAGTACTTC CSARDLSGGAYEQYF
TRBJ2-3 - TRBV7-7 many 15 TGTGCCAGCAGCTTAGATGCCGCTAGCACAGATACGCAGTATTTT CASSLDAASTDTQYF
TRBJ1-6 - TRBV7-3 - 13 TGTGCCAGCAGCTTAGGACAGAATTCACCCCTCAACTTT CASSLGQNSPLNF
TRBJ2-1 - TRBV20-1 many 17 TGCAGTGCTAGAGGCCCCACTGGAGGGAGCTCCTACAATGAGCAGTTCTTC CSARGPTGGSSYNEQFF
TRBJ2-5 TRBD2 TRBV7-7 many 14 TGTGCCAGCAGCTTAGGGCGGGGGACGGAGACCCAGTACTTC CASSLGRGTETQYF
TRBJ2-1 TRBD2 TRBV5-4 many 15 TGTGCCAGCAGGCGGACTAGCGGGGTAGACAATGAGCAGTTCTTC CASRRTSGVDNEQFF
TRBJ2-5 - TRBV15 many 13 TGTGCCACCAGCAGAAACAGGCGGGAGACCCAGTACTTC CATSRNRRETQYF
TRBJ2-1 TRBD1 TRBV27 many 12 TGTGCCAGCAGTGTGACAGGGGTAGAGCAGTTCTTC CASSVTGVEQFF
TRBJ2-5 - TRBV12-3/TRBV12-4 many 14 TGTGCCAGCAGGCCCGGGACCAGTAGATCGACCCAGTACTTC CASRPGTSRSTQYF
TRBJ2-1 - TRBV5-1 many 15 TGCGCCAGCAGCTTGGGCCCCACTCTGGATAATGAGCAGTTCTTC CASSLGPTLDNEQFF
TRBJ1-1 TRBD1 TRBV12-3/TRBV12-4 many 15 TGTGCCAGCAGTCGGATTGGGACAGGGGCACCGGAAGCTTTCTTT CASSRIGTGAPEAFF
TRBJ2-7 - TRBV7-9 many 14 TGTGCCAGCAGCTCAGACAGTCAGGCTCTCGAGCAGTACTTC CASSSDSQALEQYF
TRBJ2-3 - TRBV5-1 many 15 TGTGCCAGCAGCTTAGTAGGCGGGGGCACAGATACGCAGTATTTT CASSLVGGGTDTQYF
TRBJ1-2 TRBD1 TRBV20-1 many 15 TGCAGTGCTAGAGATCGGACAGGGAACAACTATGGCTACACCTTC CSARDRTGNNYGYTF
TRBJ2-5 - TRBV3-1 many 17 TGTGCCAGCAGCTCCCTCCGGGAAATCTGCAACCAAGAGACCCAGTACTTC CASSSLREICNQETQYF
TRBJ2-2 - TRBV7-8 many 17 TGTGCCAGCAGCGTAGCGCGGGCGGGTCTCATGGCCGGGGAGCTGTTTTTT CASSVARAGLMAGELFF
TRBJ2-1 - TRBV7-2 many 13 TGTGCCAGCAGCTTAGTCGGGGGCTATGAGCAGTTCTTC CASSLVGGYEQFF
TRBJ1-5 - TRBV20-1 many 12 TGCAGTGCTATCAGGGCTGGTCAGCCCCAGCATTTT CSAIRAGQPQHF
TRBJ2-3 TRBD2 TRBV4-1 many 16 TGCGCCAGCAGTTTTACAGTCGGGGGGACCACAGATACGCAGTATTTT CASSFTVGGTTDTQYF
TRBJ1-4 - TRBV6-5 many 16 TGTGCCAGCAGTTACTCGATCGGACGGGGGGATGAAAAACTGTTTTTT CASSYSIGRGDEKLFF
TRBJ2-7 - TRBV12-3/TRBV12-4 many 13 TGTGCCAGCAGTTTTGGGGCCCAGTACGAGCAGTACTTC CASSFGAQYEQYF
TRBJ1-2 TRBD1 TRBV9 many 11 TGTGCCAGCAGCGCGGACAGGGGCTACACCTTC CASSADRGYTF
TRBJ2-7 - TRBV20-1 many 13 TGCAGTGCTAGTCGTCCGGAACTCTACGAGCAGTACTTC CSASRPELYEQYF
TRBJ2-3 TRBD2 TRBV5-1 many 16 TGCGCCAGCAGCCCCCGCGGGGGGAGCGTCCCAGATACGCAGTATTTT CASSPRGGSVPDTQYF
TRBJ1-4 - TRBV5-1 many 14 TGCGCCAGCAGTCTCGGACACTATAATGAAAAACTGTTTTTT CASSLGHYNEKLFF
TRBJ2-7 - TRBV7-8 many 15 TGTGCCAGCAGCTTAAATTACGAGGGCATAAGGGAGCAGTACTTC CASSLNYEGIREQYF
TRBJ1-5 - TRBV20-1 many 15 TGCAGTGCTCCGACAGGCGGAGGAAGCAATCAGCCCCAGCATTTT CSAPTGGGSNQPQHF
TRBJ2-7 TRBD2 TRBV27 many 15 TGTGCCAGCAGTCCCTCTAGCGGGGTGACCTACGAGCAGTACTTC CASSPSSGVTYEQYF
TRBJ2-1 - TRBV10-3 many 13 TGTGCCATCCCCCGGGCTAGCTTTAATGAGCAGTTCTTC CAIPRASFNEQFF
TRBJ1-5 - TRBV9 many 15 TGTGCCAGCAGCCAAGAGGGGGGGAGGGATCAGCCCCAGCATTTT CASSQEGGRDQPQHF
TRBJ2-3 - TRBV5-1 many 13 TGCGCCAGCAGCTATGGGGGGTCAGATACGCAGTATTTT CASSYGGSDTQYF
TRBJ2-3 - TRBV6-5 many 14 TGTGCCAGCAGTACTGCCGGGAGCCCGGATACGCAGTATTTT CASSTAGSPDTQYF
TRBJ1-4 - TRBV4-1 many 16 TGCGCCAGCAGCCAAGATTACAGAGCAACTAATGAAAAACTGTTTTTT CASSQDYRATNEKLFF